The T cell receptor beta chain described here comes from a study of response to subunit inactivated influenza vaccine. TCRdb independently ran MiXCR on the RT-PCR reads; one entry per CDR3 protein. The sample contains 800,000 to 1,000,000 distinct CDR3 sequences, 21% of which appear only once. This clonotype was found a few times. Its matching antigen is unknown. The study, taken as a whole, reports: Few new T cells, the authors suggested, are recruited by each seasonal influenza vaccination.

The length of the CDR3 is 15 residues. Trimming removed 8 bases at V and 2 bases at J, with 16 bases between. The germline V gene encodes CDR1 ENHRY and CDR2 SYGVKD. J is TRBJ2-1 and V is TRBV10-3, with D perhaps TRBD2 (5 bases). Sample: PBMCs from blood, taken more than 4 days after vaccination. The receptor was isolated from a man in his fifties or sixties who received an inactivated influenza vaccine. CDR3 in amino acids: CAILGPGSAYNEQFF. The CDR3 DNA is TGTGCCATCCTTGGCCCGGGAAGCGCCTACAATGAGCAGTTCTTC.